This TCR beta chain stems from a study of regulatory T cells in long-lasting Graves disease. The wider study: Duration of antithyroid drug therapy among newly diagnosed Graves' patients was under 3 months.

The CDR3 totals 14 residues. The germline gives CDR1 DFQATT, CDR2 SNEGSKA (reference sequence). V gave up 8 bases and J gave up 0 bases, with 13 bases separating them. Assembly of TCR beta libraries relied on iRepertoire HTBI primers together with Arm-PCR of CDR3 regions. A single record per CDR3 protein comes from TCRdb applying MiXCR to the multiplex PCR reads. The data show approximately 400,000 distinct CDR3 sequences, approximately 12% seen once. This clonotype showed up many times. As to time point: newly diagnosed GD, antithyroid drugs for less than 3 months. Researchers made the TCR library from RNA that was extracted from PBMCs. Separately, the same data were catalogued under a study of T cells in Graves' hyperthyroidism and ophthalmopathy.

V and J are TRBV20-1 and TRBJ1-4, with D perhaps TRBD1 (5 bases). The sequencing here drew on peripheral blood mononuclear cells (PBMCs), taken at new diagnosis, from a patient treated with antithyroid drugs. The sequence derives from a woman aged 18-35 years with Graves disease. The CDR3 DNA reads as TGCAGTCTGACAGCCTTTTCAACTAATGAAAAACTGTTTTTT. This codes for CSLTAFSTNEKLFF.